Listed below are T cell receptor beta chains from one sample, sequenced in a study of blood T cell repertoires in COVID-19. Libraries were prepared by immunoSEQ multiplex PCR; TCRdb keeps only in-frame clonotypes and omits some of them. The table has about 32,000 clones, 90% to 95% seen once. The sequencing input was peripheral blood. All receptors derive from a male donor with active COVID-19. The CDR3 runs from the conserved cysteine through the conserved F or W. A D gene is named only where the DNA matches it firmly. The listing skips clone size in some rows; elsewhere it reads once, few, many or a size class.

clone_size d_call j_call v_call cdr3_aa cdr3_nt
NA TRBD1 TRBJ2-4 TRBV9 CASSATQGTGSGTKNIQYF TGTGCCAGCAGCGCCACCCAAGGGACAGGGTCTGGAACCAAAAACATTCAGTACTTC
NA NA TRBJ2-7 TRBV7-2 CASSLDRASYEQYF TGTGCCAGCAGCTTAGACCGAGCCTCCTACGAGCAGTACTTC
NA TRBD1 TRBJ2-5 TRBV19 CASSDTGTGKETQYF TGTGCCAGTAGTGATACCGGGACAGGCAAAGAGACCCAGTACTTC
once TRBD1 TRBJ2-3 TRBV11-3 CASSSPYSPTGARDTQYF TGTGCCAGCAGCTCACCATACTCTCCGACAGGGGCCAGGGATACGCAGTATTTT
NA TRBD1 TRBJ2-7 TRBV7-2 CASAPSTGFLEQYF TGTGCCAGCGCCCCTTCGACAGGGTTCCTCGAGCAGTACTTC
NA NA TRBJ1-2 TRBV5-1 CASSQQGNRLGGYTF TGCGCCAGCAGCCAGCAGGGAAATCGACTAGGTGGCTACACCTTC
medium-sized TRBD1 TRBJ1-2 TRBV3-1/TRBV3-2 CASSHERGTARRGYTF TGTGCCAGCAGCCATGAAAGGGGGACAGCCCGACGGGGCTACACCTTC
NA NA TRBJ1-2 TRBV12-5 CASGFAGLNYGYTF TGTGCTAGTGGTTTCGCAGGGCTTAACTATGGCTACACCTTC
NA NA TRBJ2-1 TRBV3-1/TRBV3-2 CASSLRGGGNNEQFF TGTGCCAGCAGCCTCAGAGGGGGGGGGAACAATGAGCAGTTCTTC
once NA TRBJ1-2 TRBV2 CACTQQIGYTF TGTGCCTGTACACAACAAATCGGCTACACCTTC
NA NA TRBJ1-6 TRBV5-8 CASSLNRVYNSPLHF TGTGCCAGCAGCTTAAACAGGGTCTATAATTCACCCCTCCACTTT
NA NA TRBJ1-1 TRBV13 CASSLGGRNTEAFF TGTGCCAGCTCCTTAGGGGGGAGGAACACTGAAGCTTTCTTT
NA TRBD2 TRBJ2-7 TRBV7-2 CASSTAGTSGNYEQYF TGTGCCAGCAGCACCGCCGGGACTAGCGGCAATTACGAGCAGTACTTC
NA TRBD2 TRBJ2-7 TRBV7-6 CASSLGTSWGGTYEQYF TGTGCCAGCAGCTTAGGAACTAGCTGGGGGGGGACCTACGAGCAGTACTTC
NA TRBD1 TRBJ1-3 TRBV6-5 CASSPGQAGNTIYF TGTGCCAGCAGTCCCGGACAGGCTGGAAACACCATATATTTT
NA NA TRBJ1-5 TRBV5-8 CASSLEPGQPQHF TGTGCCAGCAGCTTGGAACCGGGGCAGCCCCAGCATTTT
NA TRBD1 TRBJ1-4 TRBV19 CASSMTGGNEKLFF TGTGCCAGTAGTATGACAGGGGGTAACGAAAAACTGTTTTTT
NA TRBD1 TRBJ1-1 TRBV7-2 CASSLTPGTGGAAFF TGTGCCAGCAGCTTAACGCCCGGGACAGGGGGAGCAGCTTTCTTT
NA NA TRBJ2-1 TRBV19 CASSFRDISNEQFF TGTGCCAGTAGTTTCCGGGACATTAGCAATGAGCAGTTCTTC
NA NA TRBJ1-1 TRBV19 CASSIPGNTEAFF TGTGCCAGTAGTATCCCAGGGAACACTGAAGCTTTCTTT
NA NA TRBJ1-3 TRBV19 CASTDGPSLSGNTIYF TGTGCCAGTACAGATGGGCCTTCCCTCTCTGGAAACACCATATATTTT
NA TRBD1 TRBJ1-5 TRBV19 CASSPGQGYQPQHF TGTGCCAGTAGTCCCGGACAGGGTTACCAGCCCCAGCATTTT
NA NA TRBJ1-6 TRBV4-2 CASSQDRGAATPSSPLHF TGTGCCAGCAGCCAAGATAGAGGTGCAGCCACCCCTTCTTCACCCCTCCACTTT
NA TRBD1 TRBJ1-6 TRBV9 CASSAGQVNSPLHF TGTGCCAGCAGCGCGGGACAGGTTAATTCACCCCTCCACTTT
NA NA TRBJ1-6 TRBV5-4 CASSSPGHNSPLHF TGTGCCAGCAGCTCGCCTGGGCATAATTCACCCCTCCACTTT
NA TRBD1 TRBJ2-4 TRBV9 CASSVSGQALQNIQYF TGTGCCAGCAGCGTAAGTGGACAGGCCCTGCAAAACATTCAGTACTTC
NA TRBD2 TRBJ2-5 TRBV24-1 CATSAASGGIQETQYF TGTGCCACCAGTGCGGCTAGCGGGGGGATCCAAGAGACCCAGTACTTC
once NA TRBJ1-1 TRBV11-3 CASSPDTGRPTEAFF TGTGCCAGCAGCCCAGACACAGGGCGCCCCACTGAAGCTTTCTTT
once NA TRBJ1-1 TRBV3-1/TRBV3-2 CASSQGTLNTEAFF TGTGCCAGCAGCCAGGGGACTCTGAACACTGAAGCTTTCTTT
few NA TRBJ1-5 TRBV5-5 CASSTGDGGQPQHF TGTGCCAGCAGCACTGGGGACGGGGGTCAGCCCCAGCATTTT
NA NA TRBJ2-7 TRBV7-6 CASSAVADDSYEQYF TGTGCCAGCAGCGCGGTTGCAGACGACTCCTACGAGCAGTACTTC
few NA TRBJ1-1 TRBV5-4 CASSLAIGAKRAFF TGTGCCAGCAGCTTGGCAATAGGGGCGAAGAGAGCTTTCTTT
NA NA TRBJ2-5 TRBV18 CASSPVQGETQYF TGTGCCAGCTCACCTGTCCAGGGAGAGACCCAGTACTTC
once NA TRBJ2-7 TRBV5-1 CASSLVWGGEVREQYF TGCGCCAGCAGCTTGGTCTGGGGGGGCGAGGTCCGCGAGCAGTACTTC
NA NA TRBJ1-1 TRBV9 CASSVGFMNTEAFF TGTGCCAGCAGCGTCGGTTTCATGAACACTGAAGCTTTCTTT
NA NA TRBJ2-7 TRBV29-1 CSVGRSVRSSYEQYF TGCAGCGTTGGTCGGAGTGTAAGGAGCTCCTACGAGCAGTACTTC
NA NA TRBJ1-6 TRBV7-6 CASSLGTGYNSPLHF TGTGCCAGCAGCTTAGGAACAGGGTATAATTCACCCCTCCACTTT
NA TRBD1 TRBJ2-4 TRBV6-1 CASSGPGQGVGAKNIQYF TGTGCCAGCAGTGGGCCGGGACAGGGGGTCGGGGCCAAAAACATTCAGTACTTC
NA TRBD2 TRBJ2-1 TRBV7-2 CASSLVGTSGGNNEQFF TGTGCCAGCAGCTTAGTAGGTACTAGCGGGGGGAACAATGAGCAGTTCTTC
NA NA TRBJ1-2 TRBV7-9 CASSSFNTNGYTF TGTGCCAGCAGCTCCTTTAATACTAATGGCTACACCTTC
once TRBD1 TRBJ2-7 TRBV5-8 CASSITTGDEQYF TGTGCCAGCAGCATAACGACAGGGGACGAGCAGTACTTC
NA NA TRBJ2-3 TRBV14 CASSRWTGVFTDTQYF TGTGCCAGCAGCCGATGGACGGGGGTTTTTACAGATACGCAGTATTTT
NA TRBD1 TRBJ1-2 TRBV30 CAWGEQGYYGYTF TGTGCCTGGGGGGAACAGGGGTACTATGGCTACACCTTC
NA TRBD2 TRBJ2-1 TRBV6-5 CASRWTSGGQSEQFF TGTGCCAGCAGATGGACTAGCGGGGGGCAAAGTGAGCAGTTCTTC
NA TRBD1 TRBJ1-2 TRBV19 CASSNRGREDGYTF TGTGCCAGTTCCAACAGGGGGCGCGAGGATGGCTACACCTTC
once NA TRBJ1-2 TRBV18 CASSPRSEPNYGYTF TGTGCCAGCTCACCCCGATCCGAGCCTAACTATGGCTACACCTTC
NA TRBD1 TRBJ2-7 TRBV2 CASSYGQDRHEQYF TGTGCCAGCAGCTACGGACAGGATCGCCACGAGCAGTACTTC
NA NA TRBJ1-4 TRBV9 CASSPFVGDATNEKLFF TGTGCCAGCAGCCCGTTTGTCGGAGATGCAACTAATGAAAAACTGTTTTTT
NA NA TRBJ1-5 TRBV19 CASSGHSNQPQHF TGTGCCAGTAGTGGACATAGCAATCAGCCCCAGCATTTT
NA TRBD1 TRBJ2-5 TRBV11-2 CASSLGAGQGAETQYF TGTGCCAGCAGCTTAGGGGCAGGACAGGGGGCGGAGACCCAGTACTTC
NA TRBD2 TRBJ2-1 TRBV19 CASSRLAGGPNFYNEQFF TGTGCCAGTAGTAGACTAGCGGGGGGGCCCAACTTCTACAATGAGCAGTTCTTC
NA TRBD1 TRBJ2-7 TRBV5-1 CASSTGGTGASYEQYF TGCGCCAGCAGCACAGGCGGGACAGGGGCGTCCTACGAGCAGTACTTC
NA NA TRBJ1-1 TRBV5-1 CASSLTLSMNTEAFF TGCGCCAGCAGCTTGACCCTATCTATGAACACTGAAGCTTTCTTT
NA NA TRBJ2-3 TRBV18 CASSPPAPTDTQYF TGTGCCAGCTCACCACCGGCCCCCACAGATACGCAGTATTTT
NA NA TRBJ1-1 TRBV18 CASSRANAGMNTEAFF TGTGCCAGCTCACGGGCGAATGCAGGGATGAACACTGAAGCTTTCTTT